The next 16 T cell receptor beta chains were all read from a single sample in a study of blood T cell repertoires in COVID-19. Here immunoSEQ multiplex PCR was the method, and the copy in TCRdb shows in-frame clones only, minus some. The data contain 300,000 to 350,000 clones, 90% of them singletons. Source material: peripheral blood. Receptors were obtained from a woman in her thirties with COVID-19, enrolled during active disease.

The chain carries TRBV5-4 and TRBJ1-2; D not resolved. Germline V lookup: CDR1 SGHNT, CDR2 YYREEE (reference sequence). The CDR3 spans 17 residues. The ends were cut back, 2 bases at V and 4 bases at J, with 21 bases in the middle. The CDR3 loop is CASSFPPGLTAPYGYTF. The CDR3 DNA sequence: TGTGCCAGCAGCTTTCCTCCAGGTCTAACAGCTCCCTATGGCTACACCTTC.

The chain couples TRBV6-5 to TRBJ2-7; 9 nucleotides align to TRBD1. There are 14 residues in the CDR3. Per the germline V gene, CDR1 is MNHEY and CDR2 is SVGAGI. The junction had 8 bases not matched to a gene; V was cut back by 6 bases and J by 5 bases. The CDR3 coding sequence is TGTGCCAGCAGGGACAGGGGTTATACCCACGAGCAGTACTTC. Translated, it gives CASRDRGYTHEQYF.

The J gene is TRBJ1-4, the V gene TRBV5-4; 7 positions agree with TRBD1. Germline values: CDR1 SGHNT, CDR2 YYREEE (reference sequence). V lost 3 bases, J lost 7 bases, and 3 bases stayed unmatched. The CDR3 sequence is 13 residues long. CDR3 in DNA: TGTGCCAGCAGCTCCGGGACAGTTGAAAAACTGTTTTTT. Translation: CASSSGTVEKLFF.

This clone was seen more than once but under ten times. The rearrangement joins TRBV2 to TRBJ2-5; 12 bases align to TRBD2. The germline V gene has CDR1 SNHLY and CDR2 FYNNEI. This CDR3 is 17 amino acids long. With V trimmed by 4 bases and J by 5 bases, 11 bases remained unmatched. The CDR3 here is CASSAPAATSGGETQYF. The DNA for the CDR3 is TGTGCCAGCAGTGCTCCCGCCGCCACTAGCGGGGGGGAGACCCAGTACTTC.

The V call is TRBV2, the J call TRBJ2-2, with D perhaps TRBD2 (5 bases). The CDR3 is 15 amino acids. Germline values: CDR1 SNHLY, CDR2 FYNNEI. Trimming took 5 bases from V and 1 from J, leaving 11 bases between them. The CDR3 sequence is CASSILGGNTGELFF. DNA of the CDR3: TGTGCCAGCAGTATATTAGGAGGGAACACCGGGGAGCTGTTTTTT. The whole variable domain, remainder taken from reference TRBV2 and TRBJ2-2, is EPEVTQTPSHQVTQMGQEVILRCVPISNHLYFYWYRQILGQKVEFLVSFYNNEISEKSEIFDDQFSVERPDGSNFTLKIRSTKLEDSAMYFCASSILGGNTGELFFGEGSRLTVL.

This clone was counted once. The rearrangement joins TRBV27 to TRBJ1-1; D uncertain. The V end lost 6 bases, the J end lost 0 bases, and 5 bases lay between the germline ends. Germline CDR1 MNHEY, CDR2 SMNVEV (reference sequence). This CDR3 region has 12 residues. CDR3 DNA: TGTGCCAGCAGAGGAGTGAACACTGAAGCTTTCTTT. Translated: CASRGVNTEAFF.

The J gene is TRBJ2-1, the V gene TRBV5-1; 8 bases line up with TRBD2. Germline CDR1 is SGHRS and CDR2 is YFSETQ. The CDR3 sequence is 15 residues long. The ends lost 1 base at V and 3 bases at J; junction bases unmatched: 3. CDR3 in amino acids: CASSLSSGGYNEQFF. The CDR3 DNA reads TGCGCCAGCAGCTTGTCCAGCGGGGGCTACAATGAGCAGTTCTTC.

The chain uses TRBV28 and TRBJ1-2; 7 bases align to TRBD1. The junction had 13 bases not matched to a gene; V was cut back by 5 bases and J by 4 bases. This CDR3 is built from 16 residues. CDR1 and CDR2 (germline): MDHEN, SYDVKM. CDR3 sequence: CASSPPRTGGVYGYTF. CDR3 nucleotides: TGTGCCAGCAGTCCCCCCCGGACAGGAGGGGTCTATGGCTACACCTTC.

V and J are TRBV6-5 and TRBJ2-5; 7 bases agree with TRBD2. CDR1 is MNHEY and CDR2 is SVGAGI in the germline V gene. V was clipped by 0 bases and J by 2 bases; unmatched bases: 3. The CDR3 has 15 amino acids. DNA of the CDR3: TGTGCCAGCAGTTACTCGGGAGGGGAGCAAGAGACCCAGTACTTC. It specifies CASSYSGGEQETQYF.

V is TRBV7-2 and J is TRBJ1-6; no firm D call. This CDR3 has 12 residues. Germline CDR1 reads SGHTA; CDR2 reads FQGNSA. Trimming cost V 7 bases and J 12 bases, with 13 bases left between them. CDR3 sequence reads: CASTLSGVPLHF. The CDR3 DNA sequence: TGTGCCAGCACCCTTTCCGGGGTACCCCTCCACTTT.

J is TRBJ2-3 and V is TRBV4-1, with 7 positions matching TRBD2. With 3 bases clipped from V and 2 bases from J, the junction kept 8 bases outside the gene matches. CDR3 length: 16 residues. Per the germline V gene, CDR1 is MGHRA and CDR2 is YSYEKL. CDR3 amino acids: CASSHPSGDPTDTQYF. The CDR3, as DNA: TGCGCCAGCAGCCACCCCAGCGGGGACCCCACAGATACGCAGTATTTT.

This clone appeared a single time. The chain is built from TRBV27 and TRBJ2-1; D is possibly TRBD1 (5 bases). In germline, CDR1 is MNHEY, CDR2 SMNVEV (reference sequence). The CDR3 runs to 14 residues. Deletions cut 6 bases from V and 4 bases from J, with 13 bases between. The CDR3 sequence is CASRSRARYNEQFF. The CDR3 bases are TGTGCCAGCAGGAGCAGGGCGCGATACAATGAGCAGTTCTTC.

The chain is built from TRBV6-2 or TRBV6-3 and TRBJ2-7, with TRBD1 as a possible D gene (6 bases). CDR3 length equals 14 residues. Germline V gives CDR1 MNHEY, CDR2 SVGEGT. Trimming removed 5 bases at V and 8 bases at J, with 19 bases between. CDR3 DNA sequence: TGTGCCAGCAGTCGGGACACGGACCTCTCGAAGCAGTACTTC. It translates to CASSRDTDLSKQYF.

The chain links TRBV19 to TRBJ2-7, with 8 bases identical to TRBD1. This CDR3 is 14 amino acids long. CDR1 and CDR2 from the germline V gene are LNHDA and SQIVND (reference sequence). J lost 7 bases, V lost 5 bases, and 10 bases had no gene match. The CDR3 sequence is CASSPGTGFGEQYF. The DNA of the CDR3 is TGTGCCAGTAGTCCAGGGACAGGATTTGGGGAGCAGTACTTC.

The chain joins TRBV15 to TRBJ2-7; 7 bases are a match to TRBD2. Losses at the gene ends were 3 bases for V and 0 bases for J; bases not matched to a gene: 5. The CDR3 runs to 15 residues. The germline CDR1 and CDR2 sequences are LNHNV and YYDKDF (reference sequence). DNA for the CDR3: TGTGCCACCAGCAGGGACCAGCGGGGCTCCTACGAGCAGTACTTC. It yields the protein CATSRDQRGSYEQYF. Drawing the rest from reference TRBV15 and TRBJ2-7, the complete variable domain is DAMVIQNPRYQVTQFGKPVTLSCSQTLNHNVMYWYQQKSSQAPKLLFHYYDKDFNNEADTPDNFQSRRPNTSFCFLDIRSPGLGDTAMYLCATSRDQRGSYEQYFGPGTRLTVT.

V is TRBV10-3 and J is TRBJ2-7, with D perhaps matching TRBD2 (5 bases). V was clipped by 0 bases and J by 5 bases, with 14 bases between them. The CDR3 has 15 amino acids. In germline, CDR1 is ENHRY, CDR2 SYGVKD. The CDR3 protein is CAISESSGSSDEQYF. The CDR3, as DNA: TGTGCCATCAGTGAGTCGAGTGGGAGTAGCGACGAGCAGTACTTC.